The following is a T cell receptor beta chain sequence with its context. Participant-reported clinical history was the basis for cohort assignment. These data originate in a study of blood T cell repertoires in COVID-19. In the original analysis: Amplified reference gene primers provided the basis for estimating nucleated cell counts. The method was immunoSEQ multiplex PCR; TCRdb's version includes in-frame clones alone and lacks a portion of them. V, J and clone size reflect that table, while D and trimming were determined from the DNA. The data contain about 330,000 clones, approximately 89% of them seen just once; the ten biggest clones take up less than 6.5%. The germline V gene has CDR1 KGHSH and CDR2 LQKENI. Trimming cost V 2 bases and J 5 bases, with 21 bases left between them. The length of the CDR3 is 17 residues.

The chain employs TRBV18 and TRBJ1-1; a possible D gene is TRBD1 (6 bases). The sequenced material came from PBMCs or T cells enriched from blood (not recorded which). The receptor was derived from a man under 40 who had recovered from COVID-19. CDR3 DNA sequence: TGTGCCAGCTCACCAGTGACAGGTGGAAGGCGAGGGACTGAAGCTTTCTTT. Its protein product is CASSPVTGGRRGTEAFF.